Listed below are T cell receptor beta chains from one sample, sequenced in a study of STAT3 mutations in large granular lymphocyte leukemia. Here immunoSEQ multiplex PCR was the method, and the copy in TCRdb shows in-frame clones only, minus some. The top ten hold around 82% of the sample, which has under 9,500 clones, around 87% seen once. The sample comprised peripheral blood mononuclear cells. The receptors stem from an elderly man with T-cell large granular lymphocyte leukemia. Some clones in this sample may be carry-over from other donors' samples. CDR3s include the opening cysteine and the closing phenylalanine or tryptophan. A D gene is named only where the DNA matches it firmly. Rows give clone size only sometimes, using once, few, many, or a class for an expanded clone.

J gene	clone size	D gene	V gene	CDR3 DNA	CDR3 protein
TRBJ2-1	-	-	TRBV13	TGTGCCAGCAGCTTTGTCAATGAGCAGTTCTTC	CASSFVNEQFF
TRBJ2-5	once	TRBD1	TRBV7-9	TGTGCCAGCAGCTTAGGCACAGGGGCCCCGGGGGAGACCCAGTACTTC	CASSLGTGAPGETQYF
TRBJ1-2	-	TRBD1	TRBV7-2	TGTGCCAGCAGCCCGACAGGGGGCTTATATGGCTACACCTTC	CASSPTGGLYGYTF
TRBJ2-5	-	-	TRBV19	TGTGCCAGTATCGGGGGCCCGCAAGAGACCCAGTACTTC	CASIGGPQETQYF
TRBJ1-2	-	-	TRBV30	TGTGCCTGGAGCCCCCCCGGGGAGAGGTATGGCTACACCTTC	CAWSPPGERYGYTF
TRBJ1-1	-	-	TRBV30	TGTGCCTCGGGGAGGAGCAACACTGAAGCTTTCTTT	CASGRSNTEAFF
TRBJ2-5	-	-	TRBV12-5	TGTGCTAGTGGTTTGTGGACAGACCAAGAGACCCAGTACTTC	CASGLWTDQETQYF
TRBJ1-2	-	-	TRBV7-9	TGTGCCAGCAGCTTGGAGGGCTCGAATGGCTACACCTTC	CASSLEGSNGYTF
TRBJ2-7	-	-	TRBV10-3	TGTGCCATCAGTGATTCACCGAACCAGTACTTC	CAISDSPNQYF
TRBJ1-1	-	-	TRBV6-5	TGTGCCAGCAGTTATAACCGACAGTGGAACACTGAAGCTTTCTTT	CASSYNRQWNTEAFF
TRBJ1-5	few	TRBD1	TRBV4-1	TGCGCCAGCAGCCCTAACCCACAGGGGATGTGGCCCCAGCATTTT	CASSPNPQGMWPQHF
TRBJ2-5	-	-	TRBV18	TGTGCCAGCTCACCACCATTAGTCACAATCCAAGAGACCCAGTACTTC	CASSPPLVTIQETQYF
TRBJ2-7	few	-	TRBV5-1	TGCGCCAGCAGCCTCGGAGGGGGAACCTCCTACGAGCAGTACTTC	CASSLGGGTSYEQYF
TRBJ2-2	-	-	TRBV29-1	TGCAGCGTGGGAGGACAGTACACCGGGGAGCTGTTTTTT	CSVGGQYTGELFF
TRBJ2-7	-	TRBD2	TRBV29-1	TGCAGCGTTGGCGGGGGACGGGGTTCCTACGAGCAGTACTTC	CSVGGGRGSYEQYF
TRBJ2-7	-	-	TRBV28	TGTGCCAGCAGTTCCCTTGCCCCGGGGGTTCGGTTCCACGAGCAGTACTTC	CASSSLAPGVRFHEQYF
TRBJ2-6	-	TRBD1	TRBV5-1	TGCGCCAGCAGTCGTCCGGGACAGGAAAAGTCTGGGGCCAACGTCCTGACTTTC	CASSRPGQEKSGANVLTF
TRBJ2-2	-	TRBD2	TRBV4-1	TGCGCCAGCAGCCAGACTAGCGGGGCTGGCGGGGAGCTGTTTTTT	CASSQTSGAGGELFF
TRBJ1-1	-	TRBD1	TRBV5-6	TGTGCCAGCAGCTTGACAGGGGGCTCTGAAGCTTTCTTT	CASSLTGGSEAFF
TRBJ2-6	-	-	TRBV5-1	TGCGCCAGCAGCTTACCTCTCTCTGGGGCCAACGTCCTGACTTTC	CASSLPLSGANVLTF
TRBJ2-7	-	TRBD1	TRBV5-1	TGCGCCAGCAGCTTGGGGACAGGGAGCTCCTACGAGCAGTACTTC	CASSLGTGSSYEQYF
TRBJ1-4	-	-	TRBV30	TGTGCCTGGAGTGTACGAACAGGGTTTAATGAAAAACTGTTTTTT	CAWSVRTGFNEKLFF
TRBJ2-3	-	TRBD2	TRBV18	TGTGCCAGCTCACTAGCGGGGGACAGCACAGATACGCAGTATTTT	CASSLAGDSTDTQYF
TRBJ1-1	-	-	TRBV7-2	TGTGCCAGCAGCTTAGGGCAGGGTCGGATGGCTTTCTTT	CASSLGQGRMAFF
TRBJ1-1	once	-	TRBV30	TGTGCCTGGAGGGGCGGGAACACTGAAGCTTTCTTT	CAWRGGNTEAFF